This TCR beta chain emerged from a study of identical twins. Healthy Caucasians were all of the donors. TCRdb re-called the 5' RACE reads with MiXCR, one entry per CDR3 protein. The sample holds hundreds of thousands of distinct CDR3 sequences, around 7% seen once. Regarding this clonotype: The antigen remains unidentified.

Per germline, CDR1 SQVTM and CDR2 ANQGSEA. The CDR3 has 14 amino acids. V lost 3 bases to trimming and J lost 8 bases, with 19 bases between them. Findings and caveats of the study: Invariant MAIT and iNKT cells are populations that could partly confound zero-insertion analyses. Out-of-frame TCR alpha sharing in monozygotic twins exceeded recombination model predictions. Fewer insertions were carried by abundant cord blood beta clonotypes, but none was seen in memory repertoires.

These same data were also listed under a study on yellow fever vaccine responses in identical twins.

The sequencing input was memory (CD45RO+) T cells sorted from blood. This rearrangement joins TRBV29-1 to TRBJ2-5; D is undetermined. This sequence originates from a woman under 30 in good health. The DNA for the CDR3 is TGCAGCGTTGATCTCCTGGGCGCCCGAGGAACCCAGTACTTC. Its protein is CSVDLLGARGTQYF.